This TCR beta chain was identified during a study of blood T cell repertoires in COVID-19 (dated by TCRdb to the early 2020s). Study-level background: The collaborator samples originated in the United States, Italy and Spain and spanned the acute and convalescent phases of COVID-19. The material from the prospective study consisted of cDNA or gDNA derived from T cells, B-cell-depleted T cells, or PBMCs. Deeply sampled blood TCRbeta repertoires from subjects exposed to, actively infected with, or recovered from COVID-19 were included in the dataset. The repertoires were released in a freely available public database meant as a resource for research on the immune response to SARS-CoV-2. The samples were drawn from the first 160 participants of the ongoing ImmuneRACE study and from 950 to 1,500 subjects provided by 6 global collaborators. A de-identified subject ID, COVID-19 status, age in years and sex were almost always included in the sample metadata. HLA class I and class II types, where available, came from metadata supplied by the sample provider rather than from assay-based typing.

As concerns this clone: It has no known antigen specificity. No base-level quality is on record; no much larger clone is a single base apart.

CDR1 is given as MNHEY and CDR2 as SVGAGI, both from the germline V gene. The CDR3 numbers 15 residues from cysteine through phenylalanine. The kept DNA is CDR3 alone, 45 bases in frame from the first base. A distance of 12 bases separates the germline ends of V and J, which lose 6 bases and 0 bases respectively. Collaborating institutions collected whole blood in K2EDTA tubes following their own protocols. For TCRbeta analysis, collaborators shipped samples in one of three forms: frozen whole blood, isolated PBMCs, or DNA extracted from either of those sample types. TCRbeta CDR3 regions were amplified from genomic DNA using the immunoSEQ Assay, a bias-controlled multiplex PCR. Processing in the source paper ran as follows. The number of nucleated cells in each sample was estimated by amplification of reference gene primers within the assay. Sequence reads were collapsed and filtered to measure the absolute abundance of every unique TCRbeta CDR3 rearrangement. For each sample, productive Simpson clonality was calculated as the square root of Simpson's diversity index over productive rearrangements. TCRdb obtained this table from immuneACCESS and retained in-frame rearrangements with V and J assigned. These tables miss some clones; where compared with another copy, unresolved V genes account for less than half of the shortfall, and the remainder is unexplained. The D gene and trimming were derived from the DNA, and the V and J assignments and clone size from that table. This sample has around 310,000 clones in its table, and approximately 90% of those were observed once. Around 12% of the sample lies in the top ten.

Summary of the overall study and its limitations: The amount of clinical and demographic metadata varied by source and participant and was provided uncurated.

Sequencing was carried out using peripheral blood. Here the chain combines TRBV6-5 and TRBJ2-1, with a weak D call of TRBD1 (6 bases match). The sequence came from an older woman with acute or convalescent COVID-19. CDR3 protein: CASSRYRVSYNEQFF. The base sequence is TGTGCCAGCAGCCGGTACAGGGTCTCCTACAATGAGCAGTTCTTC.